This is a list of T cell receptor beta chains from one sample in a study of blood T cells in healthy people across ages. Using its own MiXCR run on the 5' RACE reads, TCRdb lists one record per CDR3 protein. Found here are more than 900,000 distinct CDR3 sequences, roughly 28% of them singletons; the top ten hold roughly 10%. This sample was also put to use in a study of T cells of mothers and their children.

The sequencing sample was made of blood. The receptors here all came from a woman aged 40 to 49 in good health. CDR3s include the opening cysteine and the closing phenylalanine or tryptophan. D genes are given only for firm matches. Only part of the rows carry a size: once, few, many, or a class if the clone is expanded.

TRBV18	TRBJ1-2	NA	NA	TGTGCCAGCTCACCACTGGACAGCTCCTATGGCTACACCTTC	CASSPLDSSYGYTF
TRBV5-1	TRBJ1-1	NA	NA	TGCGCCAGCAGCTTGGACGCCGGCAAGCCGAATGGTGCTTTCTTT	CASSLDAGKPNGAFF
TRBV19	TRBJ2-7	TRBD2	NA	TGTGCCAGTACTCGATCCCCTTCTAGCGGACCCCAGTACTTC	CASTRSPSSGPQYF
TRBV6-5	TRBJ1-1	NA	few	TGTGCCAGCAGGGAAGCCGGGTCCCTACCCAAAGCTTTCTTT	CASREAGSLPKAFF
TRBV4-3	TRBJ2-7	NA	NA	TGCGCCAGCAGCCAAGCTCTAGCAAGGGCCTACGAGCAGTACTTC	CASSQALARAYEQYF
TRBV29-1	TRBJ2-3	TRBD2	once	TGCAGCGTAAGAGGGGCGGGGGGGCGAAATACGCAGTATTTT	CSVRGAGGRNTQYF
TRBV7-3	TRBJ1-1	NA	many	TGTGCCAGCAGCTTATATGGTGAGCAGGGAAGGAACACTGAAGCTTTCTTT	CASSLYGEQGRNTEAFF
TRBV20-1	TRBJ2-2	NA	NA	TGCAGTGCTAGTTCCCGGACCGGGGAGCTGTTTTTT	CSASSRTGELFF
TRBV3-1	TRBJ2-7	TRBD2	few	TGTGCCAGCGCACGCGGGGGGTACGAGCAGTACTTC	CASARGGYEQYF
TRBV4-2	TRBJ1-4	NA	many	TGTGCCAGCAGCCAAGACGCCAGTCGGGGCCATGAAAAACTGTTTTTT	CASSQDASRGHEKLFF
TRBV4-3	TRBJ2-7	TRBD1	many	TGCGCCAGCAGCCAGCTTGGGACAGACTCCTACGAGCAGTACTTC	CASSQLGTDSYEQYF
TRBV20-1	TRBJ2-1	TRBD2	many	TGCAGTGCTAGGGGACTAGCGGGGCACCGGTTGTGGAATGAGCAGTTCTTC	CSARGLAGHRLWNEQFF
TRBV7-2	TRBJ2-7	NA	NA	TGTGCCAGCGCCACAGGGGGGGGGCCATACGAGCAGTACTTC	CASATGGGPYEQYF
TRBV7-2	TRBJ2-1	NA	NA	TGTGCCAGCAGCGCCTCCAGGGAGAATGAGCAGTTCTTC	CASSASRENEQFF
TRBV24-1	TRBJ2-5	TRBD1	NA	TGTGCCACCAGTGTCGAGGACAGGGGGCGCGGTGAGACCCAGTACTTC	CATSVEDRGRGETQYF
TRBV10-3	TRBJ1-1	NA	few	TGTGCCATCAGTGAGACGGGGAACACTGAAGCTTTCTTT	CAISETGNTEAFF
TRBV24-1	TRBJ1-5	NA	few	TGTGCCACCAGTGATCCGAGACAGGCAGGACAGCCCCAGCATTTT	CATSDPRQAGQPQHF
TRBV20-1	TRBJ2-7	NA	many	TGCAGTGCTAGAGACCTTTCGCTCCAGGTGACCTACGAGCAGTACTTC	CSARDLSLQVTYEQYF
TRBV28	TRBJ1-1	NA	few	TGTGCCAGCAGTTTCCGAGACAGATTGATGAACACTGAAGCTTTCTTT	CASSFRDRLMNTEAFF
TRBV7-2	TRBJ1-2	NA	many	TGTGCCAGCAGCGAAGGACCGGACTATGGCTACACCTTC	CASSEGPDYGYTF
TRBV3-1	TRBJ2-7	NA	NA	TGTGCCAGCAGCCACGGGACACTCCTCTCCTACGAGCAGTACTTC	CASSHGTLLSYEQYF
TRBV6-1	TRBJ2-1	NA	NA	TGTGCCGGCTCAGAGAGCCTGAGAGTGAAAGAGACCCAGTTCTTC	CAGSESLRVKETQFF
TRBV7-2	TRBJ2-7	NA	few	TGTGCCAGCAGCTTAGCGGCCAGGGGCTACGAGCAGTACTTC	CASSLAARGYEQYF
TRBV2	TRBJ2-7	NA	few	TGTGCCAGCAGTGGGACTTACTTGACCTACGAGCAGTACTTC	CASSGTYLTYEQYF
TRBV29-1	TRBJ2-5	TRBD2	NA	TGCAGCGCCGGGACTAGCGGGAGTCCCCAAGAGACCCAGTACTTC	CSAGTSGSPQETQYF
TRBV25-1	TRBJ2-7	NA	NA	TGTGCCAGCAGTGACTGGGCCTACGAGCAGTACTTC	CASSDWAYEQYF
TRBV14	TRBJ2-4	TRBD2	few	TGTGCCAGCAGCCCCCGCGCGCTAGCGGGGGGGCTAAACATTCAGTACTTC	CASSPRALAGGLNIQYF
TRBV28	TRBJ1-1	NA	NA	TGTGCCAGCAGTTTACGCAGCCTGCTGCTGGCTTTCTTT	CASSLRSLLLAFF
TRBV10-3	TRBJ2-3	NA	NA	TGTGCCATCAGTGAGACCCTGGGGGGCCCAGATACGCGGTATTTT	CAISETLGGPDTRYF